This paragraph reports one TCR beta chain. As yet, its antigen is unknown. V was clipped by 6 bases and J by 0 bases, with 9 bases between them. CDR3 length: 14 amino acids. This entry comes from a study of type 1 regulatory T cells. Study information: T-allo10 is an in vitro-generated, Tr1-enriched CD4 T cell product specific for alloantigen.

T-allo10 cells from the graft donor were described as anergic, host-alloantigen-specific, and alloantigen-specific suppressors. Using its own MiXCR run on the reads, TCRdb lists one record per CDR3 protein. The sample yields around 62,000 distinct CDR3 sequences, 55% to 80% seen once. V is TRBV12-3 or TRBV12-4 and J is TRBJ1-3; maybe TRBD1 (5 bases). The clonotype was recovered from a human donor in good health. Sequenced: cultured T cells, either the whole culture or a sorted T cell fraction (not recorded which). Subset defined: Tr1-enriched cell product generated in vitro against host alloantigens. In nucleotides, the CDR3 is TGTGCCAGCAGCCCGACAGTCTCTGGAAACACCATATATTTT. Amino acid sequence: CASSPTVSGNTIYF.